Listed below are T cell receptor beta chains from one sample, sequenced in a study of control samples from healthy donors and cancer patients. Sequencing was performed with immunoSEQ multiplex PCR; in TCRdb, only in-frame clones are kept and a portion is missing. The data show around 200,000 clones, 90% to 95% seen once. Sequenced sample: blood. The receptor set was obtained from a man between 18 and 35 years old in good health. The CDR3 runs from the conserved cysteine through the conserved F or W. The order of the fields is D gene, V gene, clone size, CDR3 protein. The D gene is left open where the match is weak. Not all rows give a size; the values are once, few, many and, for expanded clones, a class.

.	TRBV29-1	.	CSVELKGAGYGYTF
.	TRBV30	once	CAWKASGANVLTF
.	TRBV5-4	.	CASSFRSPSQETQYF
.	TRBV29-1	.	CSVDFGSARYTF
.	TRBV7-8	.	CASSLPGRLTGELFF
TRBD1	TRBV19	.	CASTDFGTGTYNEQFF
.	TRBV24-1	.	CATSDTSKGNTEAFF
TRBD1	TRBV9	.	CASSPRTGPSEQYF
.	TRBV6-5	.	CASSSGQSYEQYF
.	TRBV28	.	CASSGSARNTIYF
.	TRBV5-1	.	CASSLSDTQYF
.	TRBV3-1/TRBV3-2	.	CASSHHIIAQNNEQFF
.	TRBV21-1	.	CASIDRECDYGYTF
.	TRBV18	.	CASSRGASTYEQYF
.	TRBV28	.	CASSGGNTEAFF
.	TRBV2	.	CASWGGNEQFF
.	TRBV6-5	.	CASSYSDFTEAFF
.	TRBV18	.	CASSPRDRANYGYTF
TRBD1	TRBV6-6	.	CASSTGTGSEKLFF
.	TRBV7-2	.	CASSLDPANTGELFF
.	TRBV10-2	.	CASSESRAGYGYTF
.	TRBV4-2	.	CASSQVGQGSYEQYF
.	TRBV6-2/TRBV6-3	.	CASSYSISRLSYEQYF
.	TRBV19	once	CASSAGSRTSGNTIYF
.	TRBV12-3/TRBV12-4	few	CASSSGPNYEQYF
.	TRBV19	.	CASSYRDIGYNEQFF
.	TRBV13	.	CASSPGLGGYNEQFF
TRBD1	TRBV6-2/TRBV6-3	.	CASSPRDRGNQPQHF
TRBD1	TRBV19	.	CASSTRTGENNSPLHF
TRBD1	TRBV30	.	CAWSKGGPPDTQYF
TRBD1	TRBV11-1	.	CASSLSTGGSEQYF